The 27 T cell receptor beta chains listed next were all sequenced from one sample in a study of blood T cells in healthy people across ages. The authors ran a second PCR of about 6 to 11 cycles using a sample-barcoded 5' primer and a J-beta primer mix. A single record per CDR3 protein comes from TCRdb applying MiXCR to the 5' RACE reads. Of around 1.7 million distinct CDR3 sequences listed, under 30% are singletons. What was sequenced was blood. These receptors all stem from a woman aged 25 to 39 in good health.

J is TRBJ2-7 and V is TRBV20-1; D could derive from TRBD1 or TRBD2 (5 bases each). The germline V gene has CDR1 DFQATT and CDR2 SNEGSKA (reference sequence). This CDR3 spans 13 amino acids. Trimming left V 3 bases short and J 4 bases short, with 13 bases between. The CDR3 DNA is TGCAGTGCTAGGGGGGATTGGGGTTACGAGCAGTACTTC. Amino acids: CSARGDWGYEQYF.

In its sample, this clonotype was seen many times. The V and J genes are TRBV20-1 and TRBJ2-5; D may be TRBD2 (6 bases). V lost 6 bases, J lost 4 bases, and 15 bases lay in between. The CDR3 extends over 13 amino acids. Germline CDR1 and CDR2: DFQATT and SNEGSKA (reference sequence). In DNA, the CDR3 is TGCAGTGCCCCGACCGGGGGAATAGAGACCCAGTACTTC. Encoded protein: CSAPTGGIETQYF.

This clonotype was observed many times. A clone one base away is much larger, so this may be a read error. This chain links TRBV7-2 with TRBJ2-6; D unclear. Germline V gene lookup returns CDR1 SGHTA and CDR2 FQGNSA. The CDR3 totals 12 residues. V was shortened by 6 bases and J by 2 bases, with 2 bases between the two germline ends. The CDR3 nucleotides are TGTGCCAGCAGGCCTGGGGCCAACGTCCTGACTTTC. It specifies CASRPGANVLTF.

This clonotype was seen a single time. The CDR3 ends on some other residue instead of the conserved phenylalanine or tryptophan, so this is likely a read error. The V call is TRBV4-3, the J call TRBJ2-1, with 10 bases lining up with TRBD2. The CDR3 totals 15 residues. V was pared by 0 bases and J by 9 bases, with 5 bases of the junction left unmatched. Germline-derived CDR1 and CDR2 are LGHNA and YSLEER. The CDR3 nucleotides are TGCGCCAGCAGCCAAGAGCTAGCGGGAGCGGTTGAGCAGTTCTTA. Protein product: CASSQELAGAVEQFL.

The table lists this clonotype with a few counts. The V gene is TRBV7-3, the J gene TRBJ1-1; D is perhaps TRBD1 (5 bases). The CDR3 loop spans 15 amino acids. Between the trimmed V and J ends, which lost 1 base and 1 base, there was a span of 10 bases. CDR1 is SGHTA and CDR2 is FQGTGA in the germline V gene. The CDR3 region is CASSLMRGKNTEAFF. The CDR3 DNA sequence: TGTGCCAGCAGCTTAATGAGGGGTAAGAACACTGAAGCTTTCTTT.

Only a few counts were recorded for this clonotype. This chain links TRBV4-1 with TRBJ2-1; no definite D call. The CDR3 length is 16 residues. Germline V gene lookup returns CDR1 MGHRA and CDR2 YSYEKL. Trimming pared 1 base from V and 5 bases from J, leaving 15 bases between. The CDR3 spells CASSQGLTSADNEQFF. DNA of the CDR3: TGCGCCAGCAGCCAAGGTTTAACGTCAGCAGACAATGAGCAGTTCTTC.

The chain has TRBV12-3 or TRBV12-4 and TRBJ2-7, with TRBD2 identical over 12 bases. The V segment lost 2 bases and the J segment 1 base; nucleotides outside the gene matches: 12. The CDR3 sequence is 19 residues long. CDR3 coding DNA: TGTGCCAGCAGTTTAATGAGGGGACTAGCGGGTAAGAATTCCTACGAGCAGTACTTC. This translates into CASSLMRGLAGKNSYEQYF.

This clonotype has ten or more counts. The gene calls are TRBV5-1 and TRBJ2-7; a weak D match, TRBD2 (5 bases). This CDR3 region has 13 residues. Germline V CDR1 and CDR2: SGHRS, YFSETQ. Trimming removed 5 bases at V and 6 bases at J, with 15 bases between. The CDR3: CASSAGSSREQYF. CDR3 in DNA: TGCGCCAGCAGTGCGGGTTCGAGCCGCGAGCAGTACTTC. The full variable domain, its missing parts supplied by reference TRBV5-1 and TRBJ2-7, is KAGVTQTPRYLIKTRGQQVTLSCSPISGHRSVSWYQQTPGQGLQFLFEYFSETQRNKGNFPGRFSGRQFSNSRSEMNVSTLELGDSALYLCASSAGSSREQYFGPGTRLTVT.

The rearrangement uses TRBV4-3 and TRBJ1-1; no definite D call. The germline V gene encodes CDR1 LGHNA and CDR2 YSLEER. V gave up 2 bases and J gave up 8 bases, with 9 bases separating them. The CDR3 has 12 amino acids. CDR3 sequence reads: CASSQLGNEAFF. DNA of the CDR3: TGCGCCAGCAGCCAACTTGGTAACGAAGCTTTCTTT.

This clonotype was seen more than once but under ten times. The chain links TRBV20-1 to TRBJ1-1; perhaps TRBD1 as D (6 bases). CDR3 length: 14 amino acids. CDR1 is DFQATT and CDR2 is SNEGSKA in the germline V gene (reference sequence). With 0 bases removed from V and 5 bases from J, the gap between germline ends came to 13 bases. CDR3 residues: CSARDNREGTEAFF. The DNA for the CDR3 is TGCAGTGCTAGAGATAACAGGGAAGGGACTGAAGCTTTCTTT.

The chain recombines TRBV29-1 with TRBJ1-2; possible D gene TRBD1, 5 bases. This CDR3 comprises 10 residues. Trimming removed 7 bases from V and 6 bases from J, with 9 bases in between. Germline assignment: CDR1 SQVTM and CDR2 ANQGSEA. In DNA, the CDR3 is TGCAGCGCCGGGACCGATGGCTACACCTTC. Encoded protein: CSAGTDGYTF.

This clonotype was observed many times. This chain links TRBV7-9 with TRBJ1-5, with 7 bases lining up with TRBD1. Trimming at V came to 1 base and at J to 4 bases, leaving 4 bases not matched to a gene. Germline CDR1 is SEHNR and CDR2 is FQNEAQ (reference sequence). The CDR3 has 15 residues. CDR3 sequence: CASSLGTGANQPQHF. The CDR3 DNA sequence: TGTGCCAGCAGCTTAGGGACAGGAGCAAATCAGCCCCAGCATTTT.

The chain employs TRBV12-3 or TRBV12-4 and TRBJ1-4, with 9 nucleotides matching TRBD1. The J segment lost 7 bases and the V segment lost 7 bases, leaving 10 bases of the junction unmatched. The CDR3 runs 15 residues. CDR3 DNA sequence: TGTGCCAGCACTTCACCGGACAGGGGAAGTGAAAAACTGTTTTTT. It yields the protein CASTSPDRGSEKLFF.

The chain is built from TRBV29-1 and TRBJ2-4; 11 nucleotides line up with TRBD2. V shed 7 bases, J shed 13 bases, and the junction held 12 bases outside the gene matches. Germline V gene sequence: CDR1 SQVTM, CDR2 ANQGSEA. There are 13 residues in the CDR3. CDR3 region: CSAWGTSGNEQYF. CDR3 sequence (DNA): TGCAGCGCTTGGGGGACTAGCGGCAATGAGCAGTACTTC.

This clonotype was counted only a few times. The CDR3 region has the DNA TGTGCCAGCAGCTTCGAGACAAACTATGGCTACACCTTC. Encoded protein: CASSFETNYGYTF. The chain has TRBV5-5 and TRBJ1-2; D is unclear. Germline V gives CDR1 SGHKS, CDR2 YYEKEE (reference sequence). This CDR3 has 13 amino acids. Trimming took 2 bases from V and 2 from J, leaving 7 bases between them. Supplemented by reference TRBV5-5 and TRBJ1-2, the full variable domain reads DAGVTQSPTHLIKTRGQQVTLRCSPISGHKSVSWYQQVLGQGPQFIFQYYEKEERGRGNFPDRFSARQFPNYSSELNVNALLLGDSALYLCASSFETNYGYTFGSGTRLTVV.

This clonotype came up many times. CDR3 loop: CASSQDTSGRYNEQFF. Here the CDR3 DNA reads TGCGCCAGCAGCCAAGATACTAGCGGGAGGTACAATGAGCAGTTCTTC. The chain couples TRBV4-1 to TRBJ2-1; 12 bases fit TRBD2. This CDR3 is 16 amino acids long. V shed 0 bases and J 4 bases; nucleotides not matched to a gene: 1. From germline, CDR1 is MGHRA and CDR2 YSYEKL.

This clonotype was picked up a small number of times. CDR3 sequence (DNA): TGCGCCAGCAGCCAGGAAGGGCGGGGGAATCCAGATACGCAGTATTTT. Residues: CASSQEGRGNPDTQYF. The J gene is TRBJ2-3, the V gene TRBV4-1, with 7 bases aligning to TRBD2. The J segment lost 4 bases and the V segment lost 3 bases, leaving 10 bases of the junction unmatched. Germline CDR1 and CDR2: MGHRA and YSYEKL. The CDR3 spans 16 residues.

About this clonotype itself: The junction shows a germline mismatch at one end, possibly a read error. The J gene is TRBJ2-5, the V gene TRBV19; 8 nucleotides match TRBD1. The CDR3 is 15 residues long. CDR1 and CDR2 (germline): LNHDA, SQIVND (reference sequence). This CDR3 reads CTSSINDRGKETQYF. CDR3 nucleotide sequence: TGTACCAGTAGTATCAACGACAGGGGCAAAGAGACCCAGTACTTC. Based on the CDR3 plus reference TRBV19 and TRBJ2-5, the full variable domain is DGGITQSPKYLFRKEGQNVTLSCEQNLNHDAMYWYRQDPGQGLRLIYYSQIVNDFQKGDIAEGYSVSREKKESFPLTVTSAQKNPTAFYLCTSSINDRGKETQYFGPGTRLLVL.

In the case of this clonotype: One base away lies a much larger clone, so this may be a sequencing read error. J is TRBJ2-1 and V is TRBV20-1, with TRBD1 as a possible D gene (5 bases). The CDR3 loop spans 17 amino acids. V was cut by 5 bases and J by 0 bases, with 20 bases left in between. The V gene's germline CDR1 is DFQATT and CDR2 SNEGSKA (reference sequence). The CDR3 bases are TGCAGTGCTGGGGCCCCCATACAGGTGAGCTCCTACAATGAGCAGTTCTTC. It translates to CSAGAPIQVSSYNEQFF.

Remarks on this clonotype: A read error may account for a junction end that differs from germline. This chain connects TRBV5-1 to TRBJ1-2; D possibly corresponds to TRBD1 (6 bases). The germline V gene encodes CDR1 SGHRS and CDR2 YFSETQ. The CDR3 runs 13 residues. The CDR3 reads CASSPGQNYDYTF. In nucleotides, the CDR3 is TGCGCCAGCAGCCCGGGACAAAACTATGACTACACCTTC.

This chain connects TRBV5-1 to TRBJ2-7, with D perhaps matching TRBD2 (6 bases). Trimming left V 4 bases short and J 3 bases short, with 20 bases between. Germline lookup yields CDR1 SGHRS and CDR2 YFSETQ. This CDR3 contains 16 residues. In DNA form, the CDR3 reads TGCGCCAGCAGCCCCGGCCCTATAGCGGTATGCTACGAGCAGTACTTC. Its protein is CASSPGPIAVCYEQYF.

The rearrangement links TRBV28 to TRBJ1-2; D ambiguous. Germline lookup yields CDR1 MDHEN and CDR2 SYDVKM. CDR3 size: 13 residues. Trimming shortened V by 5 bases and J by 7 bases, and 14 bases separated the two germline ends. CDR3 loop: CASSIPPVGGYTF. The DNA for the CDR3 is TGTGCCAGCAGTATTCCCCCGGTAGGTGGCTACACCTTC.

The table lists this clonotype with a few counts. The chain recombines TRBV7-6 with TRBJ2-7, with 7 bases matching TRBD2. The germline CDR1 and CDR2 sequences are SGHVS and FNYEAQ. The V gene end was trimmed by 1 base and the J gene end by 0 bases; junction bases not matched to a gene: 6. CDR3 length equals 16 residues. The CDR3 DNA reads TGTGCCAGCAGCTTAGAGGTAGCGGGTAGCTCCTACGAGCAGTACTTC. Translating it yields CASSLEVAGSSYEQYF. Filled out from reference TRBV7-6 and TRBJ2-7, the complete variable domain reads GAGVSQSPRYKVTKRGQDVALRCDPISGHVSLYWYRQALGQGPEFLTYFNYEAQQDKSGLPNDRFSAERPEGSISTLTIQRTEQRDSAMYRCASSLEVAGSSYEQYFGPGTRLTVT.

This clonotype has only a few counts. The V call is TRBV5-1, the J call TRBJ2-5; D uncertain. The CDR3 contains 14 residues. CDR1 is SGHRS and CDR2 is YFSETQ in the germline V gene. The V end lost 3 bases, the J end lost 4 bases, and 13 bases lay between the germline ends. The CDR3 loop reads CASSSYYSAETQYF. CDR3 in DNA: TGCGCCAGCAGCTCATATTACAGCGCAGAGACCCAGTACTTC.

The chain links TRBV6-5 to TRBJ2-3, with 9 bases lining up with TRBD2. Germline V gene sequence: CDR1 MNHEY, CDR2 SVGAGI. The J segment lost 3 bases and the V segment lost 6 bases, leaving 7 bases of the junction unmatched. The CDR3 totals 15 residues. The CDR3 nucleotides read TGTGCCAGCAGGGTCCCGGGACTAGCTACAGATACGCAGTATTTT. Translated, it gives CASRVPGLATDTQYF.

This clonotype has at least ten counts. The chain joins TRBV12-3 or TRBV12-4 to TRBJ1-5; TRBD1 might be the D (5 bases). V gave up 8 bases and J gave up 7 bases, with 15 bases separating them. The CDR3 is made up of 13 amino acids. CDR3 protein: CASSVGASQPQHF. CDR3 nucleotides: TGTGCCAGCTCAGTCGGGGCTAGCCAGCCCCAGCATTTT.

This clonotype was seen a handful of times. CDR3 loop: CASTTKLAGAYEQYF. The CDR3, as DNA: TGTGCCAGCACCACTAAGCTAGCCGGAGCCTACGAGCAGTACTTC. V and J are TRBV28 and TRBJ2-7; a weak D match, TRBD2 (5 bases). The CDR3 has 15 amino acids. Per the germline V gene, CDR1 is MDHEN and CDR2 is SYDVKM. Trimming took 7 bases from V and 2 from J, leaving 18 bases between them.